These T cell receptor beta chains were read from a single sample in a study of cytotoxic CD8 clonotypes in ibrutinib-treated CLL. Assay: immunoSEQ multiplex PCR; the TCRdb copy retains only in-frame clones and omits some. The table shows around 150,000 clones, with about 80% occurring only once. Specimen: PBMCs, collected after 12 months of ibrutinib treatment. Receptors were obtained from a human donor with chronic lymphocytic leukemia. Both conserved end residues are part of each CDR3. A D gene is named only where the DNA matches it firmly. Expanded clones get a size class; other rows say once, few or many, or leave the size out.

NA	TRBV7-6	NA	TRBJ2-1	CASSLGRPYNEQFF	TGTGCCAGCAGCTTGGGGAGGCCGTACAATGAGCAGTTCTTC
NA	TRBV7-9	TRBD1	TRBJ1-3	CASSLLSGTGLSGNTIYF	TGTGCCAGCAGCCTCCTATCTGGGACAGGGCTGTCGGGAAACACCATATATTTT
NA	TRBV10-3	NA	TRBJ2-2	CAIRRGNTGELFF	TGTGCCATCAGACGCGGTAACACCGGGGAGCTGTTTTTT
NA	TRBV18	NA	TRBJ1-2	CASSKDLGDYGYTF	TGTGCCAGCTCAAAGGACCTAGGGGACTATGGCTACACCTTC
NA	TRBV2	TRBD2	TRBJ2-1	CATERDSYNEQFF	TGTGCCACCGAGCGGGACTCCTACAATGAGCAGTTCTTC
NA	TRBV30	TRBD1	TRBJ1-2	CAWSASGTGIYGYTF	TGTGCCTGGAGCGCCTCCGGGACAGGGATCTATGGCTACACCTTC
NA	TRBV7-3	TRBD1	TRBJ2-5	CASSDRTGESKETQYF	TGTGCCAGCAGCGACCGGACAGGGGAAAGTAAAGAGACCCAGTACTTC
NA	TRBV6-1	NA	TRBJ2-1	CASSEHRVRYNEQFF	TGTGCCAGCAGTGAGCACAGGGTTCGTTACAATGAGCAGTTCTTC
once	TRBV5-1	NA	TRBJ2-7	CASSTDLSYEQYF	TGCGCCAGCAGCACGGACCTATCCTACGAGCAGTACTTC
NA	TRBV19	NA	TRBJ1-1	CASISLQADHTEAFF	TGTGCCAGTATTAGTCTCCAAGCAGACCACACTGAAGCTTTCTTT
NA	TRBV19	TRBD2	TRBJ2-3	CASSIGFEIGLADPRGTDTQYF	TGTGCCAGTAGTATAGGATTTGAGATCGGACTAGCGGACCCCCGGGGCACAGATACGCAGTATTTT
NA	TRBV5-1	NA	TRBJ2-5	CASSLGWGLQETQYF	TGCGCCAGCAGCTTGGGGTGGGGGTTACAAGAGACCCAGTACTTC
NA	TRBV27	NA	TRBJ2-2	CASSFWGGRTGELFF	TGTGCCAGCAGTTTTTGGGGGGGCCGTACCGGGGAGCTGTTTTTT
few	TRBV19	NA	TRBJ2-7	CASSIGGRGAYEQYF	TGTGCCAGTAGTATAGGGGGCAGGGGAGCCTACGAGCAGTACTTC
NA	TRBV6-4	TRBD1	TRBJ2-1	CASSDGGRGSYNEQFF	TGTGCCAGCAGTGACGGAGGCAGGGGGTCCTACAATGAGCAGTTCTTC
NA	TRBV27	NA	TRBJ2-7	CASWGGANLYEQYF	TGTGCCAGCTGGGGGGGCGCAAACCTCTACGAGCAGTACTTC
NA	TRBV4-3	NA	TRBJ1-1	CASSRRENTEAFF	TGCGCCAGCAGCCGGAGGGAAAACACTGAAGCTTTCTTT
NA	TRBV6-6	NA	TRBJ1-2	CASSPQGDYGYTF	TGTGCCAGCAGCCCCCAAGGGGACTATGGCTACACCTTC
NA	TRBV28	NA	TRBJ1-2	CASSPGSGDRISGYTF	TGTGCCAGCAGCCCAGGAAGTGGAGACAGAATTAGTGGCTACACCTTC
NA	TRBV28	NA	TRBJ2-7	CASSFIFVSAGTFSYEQYF	TGTGCCAGCAGTTTCATCTTTGTATCTGCCGGGACTTTCTCCTACGAGCAGTACTTC
NA	TRBV7-3	NA	TRBJ2-7	CASSPGRADSYEQYF	TGTGCCAGCAGCCCCGGGCGGGCAGATTCCTACGAGCAGTACTTC
NA	TRBV11-3	TRBD1	TRBJ2-3	CASTAGGGGGTDTQYF	TGTGCCAGCACTGCAGGGGGCGGAGGGGGCACAGATACGCAGTATTTT
NA	TRBV5-1	NA	TRBJ2-3	CASSVKGPTDTQYF	TGCGCCAGCAGTGTTAAGGGGCCCACAGATACGCAGTATTTT
NA	TRBV19	NA	TRBJ1-1	CASRTQGWNTEAFF	TGTGCCAGTAGAACTCAGGGCTGGAACACTGAAGCTTTCTTT
NA	TRBV7-2	NA	TRBJ2-7	CASRKGGASGWDEQYF	TGTGCCAGCAGGAAAGGCGGGGCTTCAGGTTGGGACGAGCAGTACTTC
NA	TRBV5-3	TRBD1	TRBJ2-7	CARSLAYRGEQYF	TGTGCCAGAAGCTTGGCCTACAGGGGCGAGCAGTACTTC
NA	TRBV6-5	TRBD1	TRBJ2-5	CASSYGQGRSETQYF	TGTGCCAGCAGTTACGGACAGGGGCGTTCAGAGACCCAGTACTTC
NA	TRBV7-2	TRBD1	TRBJ2-5	CASGGQGWETQYF	TGTGCCAGCGGAGGACAGGGCTGGGAGACCCAGTACTTC
NA	TRBV28	TRBD1	TRBJ1-4	CASNSRQGYEKLFF	TGTGCCAGCAATTCGAGACAGGGGTATGAAAAACTGTTTTTT
NA	TRBV13	TRBD1	TRBJ2-7	CASIARDRGLDEQYF	TGTGCCAGCATCGCCCGGGACAGGGGGCTTGACGAGCAGTACTTC
NA	TRBV4-1	NA	TRBJ1-4	CASSSAPRGSNEKLFF	TGCGCCAGCAGCAGCGCTCCCAGGGGTTCTAATGAAAAACTGTTTTTT
NA	TRBV27	TRBD1	TRBJ1-2	CASSISPGQGNYGYTF	TGTGCCAGCAGTATCTCACCGGGACAGGGGAACTATGGCTACACCTTC
NA	TRBV11-3	TRBD2	TRBJ2-7	CASSLSGGGAPEQYF	TGTGCCAGCAGCTTATCTGGCGGGGGGGCGCCTGAGCAGTACTTC
NA	TRBV28	NA	TRBJ2-5	CASSPSGQGWTQYF	TGTGCCAGCAGTCCAAGTGGGCAGGGTTGGACCCAGTACTTC
once	TRBV6-1	TRBD1	TRBJ2-5	CASSLGQGQETQYF	TGTGCCAGCAGTTTGGGACAGGGGCAAGAGACCCAGTACTTC
NA	TRBV2	NA	TRBJ2-3	CASRPLGTYTDTQYF	TGTGCCAGCAGACCTCTGGGGACTTACACAGATACGCAGTATTTT
NA	TRBV7-3	NA	TRBJ2-1	CASSLNRNEQFF	TGTGCCAGCAGCTTAAACAGGAATGAGCAGTTCTTC
NA	TRBV18	TRBD1	TRBJ2-7	CASQSGTGGNEQYF	TGTGCCAGCCAGAGCGGGACAGGGGGCAACGAGCAGTACTTC
NA	TRBV6-6	TRBD2	TRBJ2-2	CASSRALAANTGELFF	TGTGCCAGCAGCCGGGCGCTAGCGGCCAACACCGGGGAGCTGTTTTTT
NA	TRBV9	TRBD1	TRBJ1-4	CASSGGGTGIKEKLFF	TGTGCCAGCAGCGGAGGAGGGACAGGGATAAAAGAAAAACTGTTTTTT
NA	TRBV27	NA	TRBJ2-1	CASSIPGNEQFF	TGTGCCAGCAGTATACCGGGGAATGAGCAGTTCTTC
NA	TRBV10-3	TRBD1	TRBJ2-1	CAISPGQGRSSYNEQFF	TGTGCCATCAGTCCGGGACAGGGTAGGAGCTCCTACAATGAGCAGTTCTTC
NA	TRBV27	NA	TRBJ2-1	CASSSPRDGYNEQFF	TGTGCCAGCAGTTCCCCCCGGGACGGCTACAATGAGCAGTTCTTC
once	TRBV9	NA	TRBJ2-2	CASSLGRLVDLRGELFF	TGTGCCAGCAGCCTGGGGCGACTAGTTGATTTACGCGGGGAGCTGTTTTTT
NA	TRBV11-1	NA	TRBJ2-7	CASSLGMASYEQYF	TGTGCCAGCAGCTTAGGGATGGCTTCCTACGAGCAGTACTTC
once	TRBV18	TRBD1	TRBJ1-1	CASSPDRVIQYTEAFF	TGTGCCAGCTCACCGGACAGGGTGATTCAATACACTGAAGCTTTCTTT
NA	TRBV4-1	TRBD1	TRBJ1-2	CASNPTGYNYGYTF	TGCGCCAGCAATCCGACAGGGTATAACTATGGCTACACCTTC